Listed here are 8 T cell receptor beta chains from one sample, sequenced in a study of shared clonotypes between healthy human individuals. Profiled with immunoSEQ multiplex PCR; TCRdb holds only in-frame clones, not every one. The data show 800,000 to 1,200,000 clones, with approximately 80% seen just once and more than 0.45% held by the top ten. Material for sequencing was memory CD4+ T cells from PBMCs. As to subset: CD45RA-negative fraction. The receptors shown here come from a man aged 18 to 29 in good health. Some clones in this sample may be carry-over from other donors' samples.

The V gene is TRBV28, the J gene TRBJ2-1; 8 bases match TRBD1. V lost 6 bases and J lost 5; bases outside the gene matches: 9. CDR1 is MDHEN and CDR2 is SYDVKM in the germline V gene. There are 15 residues in the CDR3. The CDR3 DNA follows: TGTGCCAGCAGCCCCCAGGGGGCGGGACACAATGAGCAGTTCTTC. This encodes CASSPQGAGHNEQFF.

J is TRBJ2-2 and V is TRBV7-9; 8 bases agree with TRBD2. The CDR3 runs 16 residues. With V trimmed by 4 bases and J by 1 base, 5 bases remained unmatched. CDR1 is SEHNR and CDR2 is FQNEAQ in the germline V gene (reference sequence). The CDR3 DNA sequence: TGTGCCAGCAGCTCGCAAAGCGGGAGGAACACCGGGGAGCTGTTTTTT. As protein: CASSSQSGRNTGELFF.

The genes are TRBV2 and TRBJ2-5; D may be TRBD1 or TRBD2 (5 bases each). Germline assignment: CDR1 SNHLY and CDR2 FYNNEI. Between the trimmed V and J ends, which lost 8 bases and 0 bases, there was a span of 19 bases. This CDR3 spans 16 amino acids. Here the CDR3 reads CASRNGLGEYQETQYF. CDR3 sequence (DNA): TGTGCCAGCCGGAATGGGTTAGGGGAGTACCAAGAGACCCAGTACTTC.

The rearrangement joins TRBV6-1 to TRBJ2-4; TRBD2 is a possible D gene (5 bases). Looked up from germline, CDR1 is MNHNS and CDR2 is SASEGT. The germline V and J ends were trimmed by 3 bases and 5 bases, with 26 bases remaining between them. CDR3 length: 19 residues. The CDR3 here is CASSEVTGSMGSLENIQYF. The CDR3 DNA reads as TGTGCCAGCAGTGAGGTAACGGGGAGTATGGGATCGTTAGAAAACATTCAGTACTTC.

The chain employs TRBV28 and TRBJ2-7, with 14 bases fitting TRBD2. CDR1 and CDR2 (germline): MDHEN, SYDVKM. This CDR3 has 15 residues. The junction had 6 bases not matched to a gene; V was cut back by 5 bases and J by 6 bases. In nucleotides, the CDR3 is TGTGCCAGCAGTACAGGGACTAGCGGGAGTGTCGAGCAGTACTTC. It specifies CASSTGTSGSVEQYF.

The V and J genes are TRBV5-1 and TRBJ2-3; 9 bases align to TRBD1. CDR3 length: 17 amino acids. Trimming at V came to 4 bases and at J to 4 bases, leaving 13 bases not matched to a gene. Germline assignment: CDR1 SGHRS and CDR2 YFSETQ. The CDR3 DNA reads TGCGCCAGCAGCCTACAGGGGGCGCAGGCGGGGGCAGATACGCAGTATTTT. It is translated as CASSLQGAQAGADTQYF.

The CDR3 protein is CASSAGLAGDEQYF. The DNA of the CDR3 is TGCGCCAGCAGCGCGGGACTAGCGGGTGACGAGCAGTACTTC. The rearrangement links TRBV5-1 to TRBJ2-7; 12 bases are a match to TRBD2. The length of the CDR3 is 14 residues. Germline CDR1 is SGHRS and CDR2 is YFSETQ. J lost 5 bases, V lost 4 bases, and 4 bases had no gene match.

The J gene is TRBJ1-1, the V gene TRBV6-1; weak D call: TRBD1 (5 bases). The V gene lost 10 bases and the J gene lost 11 bases, with 23 bases spanning the gap. The CDR3 totals 13 residues. The germline V gene has CDR1 MNHNS and CDR2 SASEGT. CDR3 sequence: CAIDPRTGRAAFF. CDR3 DNA sequence: TGTGCCATCGACCCTAGGACGGGGCGTGCGGCTTTCTTT.